This TCR beta chain was found in a study of blood T cell repertoires in COVID-19. Looking at the study overall: Samples taken during acute and convalescent COVID-19 were collected in the United States, Italy and Spain. PBMCs, B-cell-depleted T cells, or T cells were the source of the cDNA or gDNA that made up the material.

Methods used by the authors: Amplification of reference gene primers provided the estimated nucleated cell counts. Repertoires were generated with immunoSEQ multiplex PCR, while TCRdb's copy carries only in-frame clones and drops some. V, J and clone size were drawn from that table, and D and trimming were deduced from the DNA. The table shows fewer than 130,000 clones, with approximately 79% occurring only once. With 2 bases clipped from V and 4 bases from J, the junction kept 1 base outside the gene matches. The CDR3 has 14 amino acids. Germline values: CDR1 SGHNT, CDR2 YYREEE (reference sequence).

The chain joins TRBV5-4 to TRBJ2-3, with 10 bases that match TRBD2. The source is a woman at least 80 years old with active or convalescent COVID-19. Sequences were obtained from peripheral blood. In DNA form, the CDR3 reads TGTGCCAGCAGCTTAGCGGGAGGGTCAGATACGCAGTATTTT. Translated: CASSLAGGSDTQYF.